Listed here are 5 T cell receptor beta chains from one sample, sequenced in a study of OX40 agonist ivuxolimab in advanced cancers. Clones were sequenced by immunoSEQ multiplex PCR, and TCRdb holds only the in-frame ones, with some missing. The sample consists of some 150,000 clones, 90% to 95% of them appearing once. The specimen comprised CD4+ or CD8+ T cells sorted from blood, sampled in a trial of the OX40 agonist ivuxolimab. All receptors come from an adult with an advanced solid tumor such as melanoma, head and neck, liver or kidney cancer.

This chain links TRBV2 with TRBJ1-4; TRBD1 agrees at 8 bases. The CDR3 is 15 amino acids. J lost 2 bases, V lost 7 bases, and 6 bases had no gene match. Germline CDR1 SNHLY, CDR2 FYNNEI. Here the CDR3 reads CASKGQGATNEKLFF. In nucleotides, the CDR3 is TGTGCCAGCAAGGGGCAGGGGGCGACTAATGAAAAACTGTTTTTT.

The chain recombines TRBV4-2 with TRBJ1-1; tentative D call: TRBD1 (5 bases). V was trimmed by 6 bases and J by 0 bases, leaving 17 bases between them. This CDR3 has 16 residues. The V gene's germline CDR1 is LGHNA and CDR2 YNFKEQ. DNA for the CDR3: TGTGCCAGCAGGCGCAAGGGGCCGGGAATGAACACTGAAGCTTTCTTT. Its translation is CASRRKGPGMNTEAFF.

V is TRBV19 and J is TRBJ1-4; D is perhaps TRBD1 (6 bases). The CDR3 is 15 amino acids. V gave up 6 bases and J gave up 4 bases, with 15 bases separating them. Germline CDR1 and CDR2: LNHDA and SQIVND (reference sequence). The CDR3 region is CASSPLDSRNEKLFF. The DNA for the CDR3 is TGTGCCAGTAGCCCTTTGGACAGCCGTAATGAAAAACTGTTTTTT.

V usage is TRBV7-9 and J usage is TRBJ2-7; D gene uncertain. The CDR3 totals 14 residues. CDR1 and CDR2 (germline): SEHNR, FQNEAQ (reference sequence). Trimming removed 4 bases at V and 3 bases at J, with 13 bases between. Here the CDR3 DNA reads TGTGCCAGCAGCTCAACCCGTCGAAACTACGAGCAGTACTTC. The encoded protein is CASSSTRRNYEQYF.

A few counts support this clone. The chain combines TRBV6-6 with TRBJ1-1; D gene unclear. V was trimmed by 2 bases and J by 0 bases, leaving 7 bases between them. CDR1 MNHNY and CDR2 SVGAGI come from the germline V gene (reference sequence). This CDR3 is 14 amino acids long. The CDR3 coding sequence is TGTGCCAGCAGTTACACTGAAATGAACACTGAAGCTTTCTTT. Its translation is CASSYTEMNTEAFF.